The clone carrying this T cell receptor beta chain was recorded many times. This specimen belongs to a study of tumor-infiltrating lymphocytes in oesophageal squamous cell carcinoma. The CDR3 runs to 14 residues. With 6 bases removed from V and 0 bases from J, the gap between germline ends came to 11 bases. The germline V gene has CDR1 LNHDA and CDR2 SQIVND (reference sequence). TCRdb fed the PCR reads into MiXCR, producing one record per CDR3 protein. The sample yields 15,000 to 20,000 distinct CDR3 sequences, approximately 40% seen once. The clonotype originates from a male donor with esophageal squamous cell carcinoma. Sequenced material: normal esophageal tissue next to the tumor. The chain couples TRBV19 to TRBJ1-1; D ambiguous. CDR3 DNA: TGTGCCAGTAGCATCTCAGTTATGAACACTGAAGCTTTCTTT. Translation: CASSISVMNTEAFF.